A single sample gave rise to the 18 T cell receptor beta chains below, sequenced in a study of regulatory T cells in long-lasting Graves disease. iRepertoire HTBI primers and Arm-PCR of CDR3 regions built TCR beta libraries. TCRdb called the multiplex PCR reads again in MiXCR, with one record for every CDR3 protein. The repertoire includes about 440,000 distinct CDR3 sequences, 14% to 15% of them detected once, and roughly 17% sits in the top ten. Time point reported: newly diagnosed GD, antithyroid drugs for less than 3 months. Preparation of the TCR library used RNA extracted from PBMCs. A further study also used this sample, focusing on T cells in Graves' hyperthyroidism and ophthalmopathy.

Sequenced material: peripheral blood mononuclear cells (PBMCs), taken at new diagnosis, from a patient treated with antithyroid drugs. Source of these receptors: a woman in her 30s with Graves disease.

This clonotype was recorded at least ten times. The J gene is TRBJ2-2, the V gene TRBV30; unclear D gene. CDR3 length: 11 amino acids. V gave up 5 bases and J gave up 3 bases, with 4 bases separating them. The germline gives CDR1 GTSNPN, CDR2 SVGIG (reference sequence). The CDR3 DNA follows: TGTGCCTGGGACTACACCGGGGAGCTGTTTTTT. It specifies CAWDYTGELFF.

With regard to this clonotype: A much larger clone is a single base away; this may be a read error. The genes are TRBV10-3 and TRBJ2-1, with TRBD2 matching over 10 bases. The CDR3 is 15 amino acids. The V gene end was trimmed by 11 bases and the J gene end by 6 bases; junction bases not matched to a gene: 13. In germline, CDR1 is ENHRY, CDR2 SYGVKD. CDR3 sequence: CASQSGTSGTNEQFF. The CDR3 nucleotides read TGTGCCTCCCAGTCCGGAACTAGCGGGACCAATGAGCAGTTCTTC.

CDR3 region: CSARVSAQRGPQFF. The CDR3, as DNA: TGCAGTGCTAGAGTGAGTGCCCAGAGGGGTCCGCAGTTCTTC. The rearrangement links TRBV20-1 to TRBJ2-1; D tentatively reads TRBD1 or TRBD2 (5 bases each). CDR3 size: 14 residues. The V end was cut by 1 base, the J end by 12 bases, with 19 bases between. The germline gives CDR1 DFQATT, CDR2 SNEGSKA (reference sequence).

This clonotype occurred many times. This sequence joins TRBV7-2 and TRBJ1-1; the match to TRBD1 covers 7 bases. Losses at the gene ends were 5 bases for V and 5 bases for J; bases not matched to a gene: 5. The V gene's germline CDR1 is SGHTA and CDR2 FQGNSA. This CDR3 is 13 amino acids long. CDR3 DNA sequence: TGTGCCAGCAGCCCGACAGGGAAGACTGAAGCTTTCTTT. Translation gives CASSPTGKTEAFF.

Many counts were recorded for this clonotype. This rearrangement joins TRBV25-1 to TRBJ2-7; 13 bases are shared with TRBD2. V shed 3 bases, J shed 5 bases, and the junction held 10 bases outside the gene matches. The CDR3 has 17 residues. The V gene's germline CDR1 is MGHDK and CDR2 SYGVNS. CDR3 nucleotide sequence: TGTGCCAGCAGTGACATACGGACTAGCGGGAGTCTCAACGAGCAGTACTTC. Its protein product is CASSDIRTSGSLNEQYF.

This clonotype was counted ten times or more. The chain joins TRBV13 to TRBJ2-1; the D call may be TRBD1 or TRBD2 (5 bases each). CDR1 and CDR2 from the germline V gene are PRHDT and FYEKMQ (reference sequence). This CDR3 contains 16 residues. V was clipped by 7 bases and J by 5 bases, with 21 bases between them. The CDR3 is CASTLGFRGPHNEQFF. For the CDR3, the DNA is TGTGCCAGCACCCTTGGCTTCCGGGGACCTCACAATGAGCAGTTCTTC.

This clonotype was recorded at least ten times. The chain combines TRBV7-8 with TRBJ2-1; a weak D match, TRBD1 (6 bases). The CDR3 runs to 14 residues. V was trimmed by 1 base and J by 7 bases, leaving 11 bases between them. The germline CDR1 and CDR2 sequences are SGHVS and FQNEAQ. CDR3 sequence reads: CASSLEDRSNEQFF. The CDR3 region has the DNA TGTGCCAGCAGCTTAGAAGACAGGTCTAATGAGCAGTTCTTC.

This clonotype came up many times. This sequence joins TRBV27 and TRBJ2-7, with 8 bases matching TRBD1. CDR3 size: 18 residues. Per the germline V gene, CDR1 is MNHEY and CDR2 is SMNVEV (reference sequence). With V trimmed by 2 bases and J by 3 bases, 15 bases remained unmatched. CDR3 bases: TGTGCCAGCAGTTTAAGGGGCGGCAGGGGGCACGCTGGCTACGAGCAGTACTTC. Protein product: CASSLRGGRGHAGYEQYF.

This clonotype was recorded a few times. CDR3 loop: CASSGQGAEGTQYF. CDR3 DNA sequence: TGTGCCAGTAGTGGGCAGGGGGCCGAGGGGACCCAGTACTTC. The genes are TRBV19 and TRBJ2-5; 8 bases line up with TRBD1. V shed 5 bases, J shed 7 bases, and the junction held 9 bases outside the gene matches. Germline assignment: CDR1 LNHDA and CDR2 SQIVND (reference sequence). There are 14 residues in the CDR3.

This clonotype has only a few counts. The chain carries TRBV12-3 or TRBV12-4 and TRBJ2-5; tentatively, D is TRBD2 (6 bases). The V end was cut by 7 bases, the J end by 1 base, with 19 bases between. The CDR3 runs 16 residues. The chain's CDR3 is CASILFGVGLQETQYF. CDR3 nucleotide sequence: TGTGCCAGCATTCTCTTTGGGGTGGGACTCCAAGAGACCCAGTACTTC.

This clonotype has ten or more counts. The rearrangement joins TRBV6-1 to TRBJ1-1; 9 nucleotides agree with TRBD1. CDR3 size: 13 residues. Trimming took 6 bases from V and 5 from J; bases not matched to a gene: 4. Germline values: CDR1 MNHNS, CDR2 SASEGT. The CDR3 DNA follows: TGTGCCAGCAGGGGGACAGGGCAAACTGAAGCTTTCTTT. Residues: CASRGTGQTEAFF.

This clonotype was seen repeatedly, ten times or more. The chain links TRBV12-3 or TRBV12-4 to TRBJ1-3; D unclear. V lost 0 bases, J lost 0 bases, and 9 bases lay in between. The length of the CDR3 is 16 residues. The CDR3 coding sequence is TGTGCCAGCAGTTTAGCGCAAATTATCTCTGGAAACACCATATATTTT. As protein: CASSLAQIISGNTIYF.

There are many counts of this clonotype. V usage is TRBV6-1 and J usage is TRBJ1-2; maybe TRBD1 (5 bases). V was trimmed by 2 bases and J by 7 bases, leaving 20 bases between them. The CDR3 runs to 16 residues. Germline V CDR1 and CDR2: MNHNS, SASEGT. The CDR3 region has the DNA TGTGCCAGCAGTGAACCTACTCTCACGGGGCCGGGTGGCTACACCTTC. Its translation is CASSEPTLTGPGGYTF.

A few counts support this clonotype. The chain has TRBV18 and TRBJ1-1; weak D call: TRBD1 (6 bases). The CDR3 is made up of 13 amino acids. Germline CDR1 reads KGHSH; CDR2 reads LQKENI. Between the trimmed V and J ends, which lost 5 bases and 4 bases, there was a span of 11 bases. CDR3 in DNA: TGTGCCAGCTCAACAGACAGGAGCACTGAAGCTTTCTTT. It codes for CASSTDRSTEAFF. The entire variable domain, with the rest obtained from reference TRBV18 and TRBJ1-1, is as follows: NAGVMQNPRHLVRRRGQEARLRCSPMKGHSHVYWYRQLPEEGLKFMVYLQKENIIDESGMPKERFSAEFPKEGPSILRIQQVVRGDSAAYFCASSTDRSTEAFFGQGTRLTVV.

This clonotype has a count of ten or more. The chain joins TRBV27 to TRBJ2-5, with D maybe TRBD1 (6 bases). Germline CDR1 is MNHEY and CDR2 is SMNVEV (reference sequence). CDR3 length: 14 amino acids. V dropped 5 bases and J dropped 1 base, with 11 bases sitting between them. The CDR3 loop is CASSPGTFQETQYF. Written as DNA, the CDR3 is TGTGCCAGCAGTCCGGGGACATTCCAAGAGACCCAGTACTTC.

This clonotype was observed many times. The rearrangement links TRBV30 to TRBJ2-1; D is unclear. The V gene's germline CDR1 is GTSNPN and CDR2 SVGIG (reference sequence). V was pared by 2 bases and J by 8 bases, with 7 bases between. The CDR3 contains 11 residues. CDR3: CAWSQIYEQFF. CDR3 nucleotides: TGTGCCTGGAGTCAAATTTATGAGCAGTTCTTC.

J is TRBJ2-6 and V is TRBV3-1; D tentatively reads TRBD1 or TRBD2 (6 bases each). This CDR3 region has 20 residues. Per germline, CDR1 LGHDT and CDR2 YNNKEL (reference sequence). Trimming removed 4 bases at V and 3 bases at J, with 25 bases between. The CDR3 reads CASSPISPLGGGLGANVLTF. In DNA form, the CDR3 reads TGTGCCAGCAGCCCTATAAGCCCTTTAGGAGGGGGGCTTGGGGCCAACGTCCTGACTTTC.

This chain connects TRBV28 to TRBJ2-1; 7 positions agree with TRBD1. The end of the DNA aligns better with TRBJ2-5, so the J call may be wrong. The germline V gene has CDR1 MDHEN and CDR2 SYDVKM. The CDR3 is made up of 15 amino acids. The CDR3 spells CASSLGTERQETQYF. Written as DNA, the CDR3 is TGTGCCAGCAGCCTCGGGACAGAACGGCAAGAGACCCAGTACTTC.